The 5 T cell receptor beta chains below all came from one sample that was sequenced in a study of blood T cell repertoires in COVID-19 (dated by TCRdb to about 2020). Library preparation used the immunoSEQ multiplex PCR assay. TCRdb's version of the immuneACCESS table is confined to in-frame rearrangements and falls short of the full clone set. An unresolved V gene accounts for under half of the shortfall where checked; the remainder is of unknown origin. The sample contains about 100,000 clones, approximately 90% of them found a single time. The top ten constitute roughly 1.9% of the sample. The material sequenced was peripheral blood. The receptors stem from a man aged 45-65 years with active COVID-19.

The CDR3 protein is CASSLGGRYTGELFF. Written as DNA, the CDR3 is TGTGCCAGCAGCCTCGGGGGGCGGTACACCGGGGAGCTGTTTTTT. The gene calls are TRBV7-2 and TRBJ2-2; possible D gene TRBD2, 7 bases. Per germline, CDR1 SGHTA and CDR2 FQGNSA. This CDR3 has 15 residues. Between the trimmed V and J ends, which lost 5 bases and 3 bases, there was a span of 13 bases.

V and J are TRBV5-6 and TRBJ1-1; no clear D gene. Trimming took 4 bases from V and 0 from J, leaving 4 bases between them. Germline V gene data show CDR1 as SGHDT and CDR2 as YYEEEE. The length of the CDR3 is 12 residues. CDR3 protein: CASSILNTEAFF. The DNA for the CDR3 is TGTGCCAGCAGCATCTTGAACACTGAAGCTTTCTTT.

This chain connects TRBV6-5 to TRBJ1-3, with a possible D match to TRBD1 (6 bases). CDR1 and CDR2 from the germline V gene are MNHEY and SVGAGI. Trimming removed 11 bases at V and 4 bases at J, with 15 bases between. The CDR3 sequence is 13 residues long. CDR3 sequence: CAGAGVRGNTIYF. CDR3 DNA: TGTGCCGGCGCAGGGGTACGCGGAAACACCATATATTTT.

The chain carries TRBV19 and TRBJ1-2; D is unclear. Germline CDR1 reads LNHDA; CDR2 reads SQIVND (reference sequence). This CDR3 comprises 12 residues. Deletions cut 3 bases from V and 4 bases from J, with 6 bases between. The chain's CDR3 is CASSIPGYGYTF. CDR3 nucleotide sequence: TGTGCCAGTAGTATTCCGGGCTATGGCTACACCTTC.

This clone was counted a few times. The chain is built from TRBV14 and TRBJ2-3; 8 bases match TRBD1. Germline V CDR1 and CDR2: SGHDN, FVKESK. There are 15 residues in the CDR3. J gave up 5 bases and V 6 bases, and 10 bases lay outside the gene matches. The CDR3 nucleotides are TGTGCCAGCAGTCAGGGGGCGGCGAGGGGAGATACGCAGTATTTT. Translation gives CASSQGAARGDTQYF.